The clone carrying this TCR beta chain was found once. Produced via immunoSEQ multiplex PCR; TCRdb's table is partial and in-frame only. The data show more than 120,000 clones, 84% seen once. V dropped 6 bases and J dropped 4 bases, with 15 bases sitting between them. The CDR3 extends over 14 amino acids. Germline CDR1 reads MNHEY; CDR2 reads SVGEGT. These data belong to a study of blood T cell repertoires in COVID-19. The receptor's source is a man aged 45-65 years in a cohort exposed to, infected with or recovered from COVID-19 (not recorded which). Sequenced: PBMCs or T cells enriched from blood (not recorded which). The J gene is TRBJ1-1, the V gene TRBV6-2 or TRBV6-3; no firm D call. CDR3 in amino acids: CASSFTTAGTEAFF. The CDR3 DNA follows: TGTGCCAGCAGCTTCACGACGGCGGGCACTGAAGCTTTCTTT.